The 9 T cell receptor beta chains listed next were all sequenced from one sample in a study of T cells in Graves' hyperthyroidism and ophthalmopathy. Regions amplified from RNA transcripts were the TCR beta CDR3 regions. HTBI primers drove first-round RT-PCR of the TCR CDR3. TCRdb reprocessed the multiplex PCR reads via MiXCR and lists one record per CDR3 protein. The sample holds approximately 320,000 distinct CDR3 sequences, roughly 17% seen once. The specimen sequenced was blood. The receptors shown here come from a man aged 25-40 years with Graves' hyperthyroidism.

This clonotype was recorded a few times. The chain is built from TRBV6-9 and TRBJ2-3; D is perhaps TRBD2 (6 bases). This CDR3 is built from 12 residues. Germline CDR1 reads MNHGY; CDR2 reads SVAAGI. V was clipped by 3 bases and J by 5 bases, with 6 bases between them. The CDR3 sequence: CASSYGRDTQYF. The CDR3 bases are TGTGCCAGCAGTTACGGGAGAGATACGCAGTATTTT.

This clonotype was found many times. J is TRBJ2-3 and V is TRBV28; TRBD1 or TRBD2 may be the D gene (6 bases each). The CDR3 sequence is 15 residues long. Germline V lookup: CDR1 MDHEN, CDR2 SYDVKM. Trimming took off 3 bases at V and 3 bases at J, with 13 bases between the two ends. CDR3 sequence (DNA): TGTGCCAGCAGTTTGCCTGGAGGGGGGACAGATACGCAGTATTTT. This translates into CASSLPGGGTDTQYF.

The sample holds many counts of this clonotype. CDR3 residues: CSASVARGTLDSSDTQYF. CDR3 in DNA: TGCAGTGCTTCAGTGGCCCGCGGGACGTTGGACTCCTCGGATACGCAGTATTTT. The rearrangement uses TRBV20-1 and TRBJ2-3; D might be TRBD2 (6 bases). CDR3 length: 18 residues. V was cut by 5 bases and J by 6 bases, with 30 bases left in between. In germline, CDR1 is DFQATT, CDR2 SNEGSKA (reference sequence).

Many counts were recorded for this clonotype. This chain connects TRBV5-5 to TRBJ2-1; D gene ambiguous. V lost 1 base and J 2 bases, leaving 10 bases between the germline ends. The CDR3 extends over 15 amino acids. Germline values: CDR1 SGHKS, CDR2 YYEKEE (reference sequence). CDR3 nucleotide sequence: TGTGCCAGCAGCTTGTATGCGGACCCCTACAATGAGCAGTTCTTC. Protein product: CASSLYADPYNEQFF.

This chain uses TRBV5-5 with TRBJ2-7, with 11 bases aligning to TRBD1. J lost 3 bases, V lost 5 bases, and 4 bases had no gene match. The CDR3 length is 14 residues. The germline V gene has CDR1 SGHKS and CDR2 YYEKEE (reference sequence). CDR3: CASRWGTGGYEQYF. CDR3 bases: TGTGCCAGCAGGTGGGGGACAGGGGGCTACGAGCAGTACTTC.

This sequence joins TRBV5-5 and TRBJ2-1; TRBD2 aligns across 9 bases. CDR3 size: 14 residues. The junction had 8 bases not matched to a gene; V was cut back by 5 bases and J by 8 bases. Germline lookup yields CDR1 SGHKS and CDR2 YYEKEE (reference sequence). DNA for the CDR3: TGTGCCAGCAGATTCGCGGGAGGGCCGGATGAGCAGTTCTTC. This sequence encodes CASRFAGGPDEQFF.

The chain links TRBV29-1 to TRBJ1-1; a possible D gene is TRBD1 (5 bases). The CDR3 consists of 13 residues. V lost 5 bases, J lost 3 bases, and 13 bases lay in between. CDR1 and CDR2 (germline): SQVTM, ANQGSEA. In DNA form, the CDR3 reads TGCAGCGTTAACAGCCAACAGGACACTGAAGCTTTCTTT. Translating gives CSVNSQQDTEAFF.

This clonotype was counted ten times or more. V gene TRBV6-1 combines with J gene TRBJ1-4; TRBD1 agrees at 9 bases. After removal of 6 bases from V and 5 bases from J, the junction contained 7 bases not matched to a gene. CDR1 and CDR2 from the germline V gene are MNHNS and SASEGT. CDR3 length equals 15 residues. The CDR3, as DNA: TGTGCCAGCAGATCCCTCGGGACAGGGAATGAAAAACTGTTTTTT. Its protein product is CASRSLGTGNEKLFF.

This clonotype was picked up many times. The CDR3 DNA follows: TGTGCCAGCAGCCAAGGGGTAACAGTTCAGCCCCAGCATTTT. Translation gives CASSQGVTVQPQHF. The chain has TRBV3-1 and TRBJ1-5, with no clear D. Germline assignment: CDR1 LGHDT and CDR2 YNNKEL (reference sequence). V was pared by 1 base and J by 6 bases, with 10 bases between. The CDR3 has 14 residues.